The following is a T cell receptor (beta chain) sequence with its context. The sample comes from a study of identical twins. Germline values: CDR1 SGHTA, CDR2 FQGNSA. The CDR3 spans 12 residues. The V end was cut by 4 bases, the J end by 17 bases, with 15 bases between. One entry per CDR3 protein results from TCRdb running MiXCR on the 5' RACE reads. The table has around 570,000 distinct CDR3 sequences, 7.5% to 10% seen once; the top ten hold under 3.5%. This same sample was also part of a study on yellow fever vaccine responses in identical twins.

Input material: PBMCs. The chain has TRBV7-2 and TRBJ1-6; no reliable D call. The TCR was taken from a woman under 30 in good health. The CDR3 DNA follows: TGTGCCAGCAGCTCGGTCGGAGGTCCATTCCACTTT. This codes for CASSSVGGPFHF.